The 22 T cell receptor beta chains below were found in one sample sequenced in a study of blood T cell repertoires in COVID-19. The protocol was immunoSEQ multiplex PCR, while the TCRdb copy is restricted to in-frame clones and leaves out a portion. The table shows a few hundred thousand clones, with almost 90% occurring only once. Material for sequencing was PBMCs or T cells enriched from blood (not recorded which). Receptor source: a woman aged 18-29 years with acute COVID-19.

The V call is TRBV3-1 (or the pseudogene TRBV3-2), the J call TRBJ2-3; 7 bases map to TRBD1. This CDR3 is built from 14 residues. From germline, CDR1 is LGHDT and CDR2 YNNKEL (reference sequence). V shed 4 bases and J 5 bases; nucleotides not matched to a gene: 6. This CDR3 is CASSLGTARDTQYF. The CDR3 nucleotides are TGTGCCAGCAGCCTCGGGACAGCCAGAGATACGCAGTATTTT.

This clone was observed once. The chain joins TRBV6-5 to TRBJ2-2; 9 bases agree with TRBD1. V was pared by 6 bases and J by 5 bases, with 7 bases of the junction left unmatched. Germline V gene data show CDR1 as MNHEY and CDR2 as SVGAGI. The CDR3 is 15 residues long. In DNA form, the CDR3 reads TGTGCCAGCAGACGGACAGGGGAGGGGACCGGGGAGCTGTTTTTT. Amino acid sequence: CASRRTGEGTGELFF.

The chain links TRBV5-6 to TRBJ1-1; 8 nucleotides agree with TRBD1. Germline V gene lookup returns CDR1 SGHDT and CDR2 YYEEEE. The CDR3 runs to 16 residues. V trimming: 3 bases; J trimming: 2 bases; junction bases outside the gene matches: 9. CDR3: CASSSDRGWDNTEAFF. The CDR3 nucleotides read TGTGCCAGCAGCTCAGACAGGGGATGGGACAACACTGAAGCTTTCTTT. The entire variable domain, with the rest obtained from reference TRBV5-6 and TRBJ1-1, is as follows: DAGVTQSPTHLIKTRGQQVTLRCSPKSGHDTVSWYQQALGQGPQFIFQYYEEEERQRGNFPDRFSGHQFPNYSSELNVNALLLGDSALYLCASSSDRGWDNTEAFFGQGTRLTVV.

The chain is built from TRBV10-1 and TRBJ1-5, with a possible D match to TRBD1 (5 bases). The ends were cut back, 1 base at V and 1 base at J, with 11 bases in the middle. In germline, CDR1 is WNHNN, CDR2 SYGVQD (reference sequence). This CDR3 contains 16 residues. Here the CDR3 DNA reads TGCGCCAGCAGTGAGTGGGTCAGGGTGAGCAATCAGCCCCAGCATTTT. Its protein product is CASSEWVRVSNQPQHF.

The chain has TRBV11-3 and TRBJ2-1; 12 positions agree with TRBD2. The CDR3 covers 15 residues. V was pared by 4 bases and J by 8 bases, with 6 bases of the junction left unmatched. Per germline, CDR1 SGHNT and CDR2 YENEEA. This CDR3 reads CASSSASGRGDEQFF. The CDR3 nucleotides read TGTGCCAGCAGCTCGGCTAGCGGGAGGGGCGATGAGCAGTTCTTC.

The V and J genes are TRBV10-2 and TRBJ1-2; 10 bases map to TRBD1. CDR3 length equals 17 residues. V trimming: 0 bases; J trimming: 5 bases; junction bases outside the gene matches: 9. The V gene's germline CDR1 is WSHSY and CDR2 SAAADI. In DNA, the CDR3 is TGCGCCAGCAGTGAGTCGACGGGGGGACAGGGGTATTATGGCTACACCTTC. Its translation is CASSESTGGQGYYGYTF.

The chain recombines TRBV12-3 or TRBV12-4 with TRBJ2-7; a possible D gene is TRBD2 (6 bases). Trimming stripped 3 bases from V and 3 bases from J, with 9 bases between. The CDR3 has 13 amino acids. The CDR3 region has the DNA TGTGCCAGCAGTTTTTACGGGAGCTACGAGCAGTACTTC. Encoded protein: CASSFYGSYEQYF.

This sequence joins TRBV19 and TRBJ1-1; 8 bases line up with TRBD1. Germline values: CDR1 LNHDA, CDR2 SQIVND (reference sequence). V lost 6 bases to trimming and J lost 0 bases; unmatched junction nucleotides: 3. This CDR3 is 14 amino acids long. In DNA, the CDR3 is TGTGCCAGTAGGACGGACAGGGTGAACACTGAAGCTTTCTTT. This sequence encodes CASRTDRVNTEAFF.

The chain links TRBV30 to TRBJ1-5; possibly TRBD1 for D (6 bases). V lost 2 bases and J lost 0, with 14 bases in between. This CDR3 comprises 16 residues. Looked up from germline, CDR1 is GTSNPN and CDR2 is SVGIG (reference sequence). The CDR3 here is CAWSSTTGHSNQPQHF. As DNA, the CDR3 is TGTGCCTGGAGTTCGACGACAGGACATAGCAATCAGCCCCAGCATTTT.

V is TRBV2 and J is TRBJ2-3; possibly TRBD2 for D (6 bases). The CDR3 contains 15 residues. Per the germline V gene, CDR1 is SNHLY and CDR2 is FYNNEI. Trimming pared 7 bases from V and 0 bases from J, leaving 14 bases between. This CDR3 reads CASKGTVRSTDTQYF. In DNA form, the CDR3 reads TGTGCCAGCAAGGGGACTGTGAGGAGCACAGATACGCAGTATTTT. Complete variable domain (other parts from reference TRBV2 and TRBJ2-3): EPEVTQTPSHQVTQMGQEVILRCVPISNHLYFYWYRQILGQKVEFLVSFYNNEISEKSEIFDDQFSVERPDGSNFTLKIRSTKLEDSAMYFCASKGTVRSTDTQYFGPGTRLTVL.

CDR3 residues: CASSEQNSGRVYNEQFF. The CDR3 bases are TGTGCCAGCAGTGAACAAAATAGCGGGAGAGTCTACAATGAGCAGTTCTTC. This chain uses TRBV25-1 with TRBJ2-1, with 9 bases fitting TRBD2. The germline V gene encodes CDR1 MGHDK and CDR2 SYGVNS. There are 17 residues in the CDR3. The V gene end was trimmed by 2 bases and the J gene end by 3 bases; junction bases not matched to a gene: 8.

This chain links TRBV27 with TRBJ2-7, with D tentatively TRBD1 (6 bases). CDR3 length equals 13 residues. Germline CDR1 and CDR2: MNHEY and SMNVEV (reference sequence). Trimming stripped 6 bases from V and 6 bases from J, with 15 bases between. The DNA for the CDR3 is TGTGCCAGCAGGGACATCACAGGGCGCGAGCAGTACTTC. It codes for CASRDITGREQYF.

The genes are TRBV5-1 and TRBJ2-2; 11 nucleotides line up with TRBD2. V trimming: 2 bases; J trimming: 0 bases; junction bases outside the gene matches: 3. There are 17 residues in the CDR3. CDR1 and CDR2 (germline): SGHRS, YFSETQ. In DNA form, the CDR3 reads TGCGCCAGCAGCTTCCTAGCGGGAGGCTCGAACACCGGGGAGCTGTTTTTT. This codes for CASSFLAGGSNTGELFF.

The chain is built from TRBV18 and TRBJ2-2; D ambiguous. Per germline, CDR1 KGHSH and CDR2 LQKENI. The length of the CDR3 is 14 residues. Trimming left V 5 bases short and J 4 bases short, with 11 bases between. CDR3 loop: CASSTVTTTGELFF. The CDR3 DNA reads TGTGCCAGCTCAACGGTCACTACCACCGGGGAGCTGTTTTTT.

The V call is TRBV10-1, the J call TRBJ2-1, with 9 bases that match TRBD2. The germline V gene has CDR1 WNHNN and CDR2 SYGVQD (reference sequence). The V and J ends lost 6 bases and 0 bases, in that order; junction bases with no gene match: 6. The CDR3 length is 16 residues. The CDR3 DNA is TGCGCCAGCAGCCCGACTAGCGGTAGCTCCTACAATGAGCAGTTCTTC. It translates to CASSPTSGSSYNEQFF.

J is TRBJ2-4 and V is TRBV7-9; D may be TRBD1 (6 bases). The germline V gene has CDR1 SEHNR and CDR2 FQNEAQ (reference sequence). CDR3 length: 15 amino acids. Trimming stripped 5 bases from V and 1 base from J, with 12 bases between. The CDR3 DNA is TGTGCCAGCAGCCCCGTAACAGGGGCCAAAAACATTCAGTACTTC. Its translation: CASSPVTGAKNIQYF.

The V and J genes are TRBV5-1 and TRBJ2-2, with 14 bases lining up with TRBD2. The CDR3 spans 18 residues. The V segment lost 3 bases and the J segment 0 bases; nucleotides outside the gene matches: 4. From germline, CDR1 is SGHRS and CDR2 YFSETQ. CDR3: CASSYGLAGGANTGELFF. In nucleotides, the CDR3 is TGCGCCAGCAGCTACGGACTAGCGGGAGGCGCGAACACCGGGGAGCTGTTTTTT.

This CDR3 is CASNPTGMGYGYTF. For the CDR3, the DNA is TGTGCCAGCAATCCGACAGGGATGGGTTATGGCTACACCTTC. The V and J genes are TRBV2 and TRBJ1-2; TRBD1 matches 7 bases. V was clipped by 7 bases and J by 5 bases; unmatched bases: 10. Germline assignment: CDR1 SNHLY and CDR2 FYNNEI. This CDR3 contains 14 residues.

The chain links TRBV6-6 to TRBJ1-2; D is uncertain. V lost 0 bases and J 3 bases, leaving 14 bases between the germline ends. From germline, CDR1 is MNHNY and CDR2 SVGAGI (reference sequence). This CDR3 spans 16 amino acids. This CDR3 reads CASSYSGSGVHYGYTF. DNA of the CDR3: TGTGCCAGCAGTTACTCGGGTTCGGGAGTTCACTATGGCTACACCTTC.

In this sample, this clone turned up a few times. V usage is TRBV5-6 and J usage is TRBJ2-7; D gene uncertain. Germline CDR1 SGHDT, CDR2 YYEEEE. The CDR3 spans 13 residues. Trimming took 1 base from V and 0 from J, leaving 5 bases between them. The CDR3 reads CASSLPRSYEQYF. The CDR3 coding sequence is TGTGCCAGCAGCTTGCCCCGCTCCTACGAGCAGTACTTC.

The gene calls are TRBV9 and TRBJ2-3, with 11 bases lining up with TRBD2. The CDR3 runs to 15 residues. With V trimmed by 4 bases and J by 4 bases, 5 bases remained unmatched. Germline-derived CDR1 and CDR2 are SGDLS and YYNGEE. Here the CDR3 reads CASSFTSGSADTQYF. In DNA, the CDR3 is TGTGCCAGCAGCTTTACTAGCGGGAGTGCAGATACGCAGTATTTT.

The chain carries TRBV25-1 and TRBJ2-2; D uncertain. The V end was cut by 1 base, the J end by 2 bases, with 8 bases between. Per germline, CDR1 MGHDK and CDR2 SYGVNS. The CDR3 length is 15 residues. This chain's CDR3 is CASSELGRNTGELFF. CDR3 DNA: TGTGCCAGCAGTGAATTGGGCAGAAACACCGGGGAGCTGTTTTTT.